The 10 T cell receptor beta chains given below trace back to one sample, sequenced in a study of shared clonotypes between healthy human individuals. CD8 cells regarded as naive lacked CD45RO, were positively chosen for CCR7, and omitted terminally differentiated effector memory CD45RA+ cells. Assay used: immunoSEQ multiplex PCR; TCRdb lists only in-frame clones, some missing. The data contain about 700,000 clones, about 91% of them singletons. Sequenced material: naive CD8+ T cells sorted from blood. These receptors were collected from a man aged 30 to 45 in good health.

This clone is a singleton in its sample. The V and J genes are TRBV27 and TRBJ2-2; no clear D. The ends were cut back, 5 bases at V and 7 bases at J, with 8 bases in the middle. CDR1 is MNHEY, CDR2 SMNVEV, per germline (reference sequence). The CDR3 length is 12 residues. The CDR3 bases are TGTGCCAGCAGTCCTAGTATCGGGGAGCTGTTTTTT. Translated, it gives CASSPSIGELFF.

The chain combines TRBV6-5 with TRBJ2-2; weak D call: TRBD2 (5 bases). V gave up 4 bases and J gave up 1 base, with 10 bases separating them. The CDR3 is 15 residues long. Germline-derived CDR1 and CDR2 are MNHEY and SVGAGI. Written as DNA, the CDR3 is TGTGCCAGCAGTTTACTGGCGGGGAACACCGGGGAGCTGTTTTTT. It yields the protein CASSLLAGNTGELFF.

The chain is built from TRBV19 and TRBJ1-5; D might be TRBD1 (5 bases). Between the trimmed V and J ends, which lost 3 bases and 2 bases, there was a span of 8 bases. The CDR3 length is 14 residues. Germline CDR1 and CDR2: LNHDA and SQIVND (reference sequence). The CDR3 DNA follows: TGTGCCAGTAGTATGGGACGGGGCAATCAGCCCCAGCATTTT. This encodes CASSMGRGNQPQHF.

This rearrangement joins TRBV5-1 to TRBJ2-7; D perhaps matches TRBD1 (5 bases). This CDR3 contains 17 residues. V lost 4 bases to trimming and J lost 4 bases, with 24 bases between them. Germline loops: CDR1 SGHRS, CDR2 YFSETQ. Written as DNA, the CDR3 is TGCGCCAGCAGCCAGGGTAGCACCGCACAGGTGCGTTACGAGCAGTACTTC. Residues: CASSQGSTAQVRYEQYF. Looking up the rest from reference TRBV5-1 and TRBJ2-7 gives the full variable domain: KAGVTQTPRYLIKTRGQQVTLSCSPISGHRSVSWYQQTPGQGLQFLFEYFSETQRNKGNFPGRFSGRQFSNSRSEMNVSTLELGDSALYLCASSQGSTAQVRYEQYFGPGTRLTVT.

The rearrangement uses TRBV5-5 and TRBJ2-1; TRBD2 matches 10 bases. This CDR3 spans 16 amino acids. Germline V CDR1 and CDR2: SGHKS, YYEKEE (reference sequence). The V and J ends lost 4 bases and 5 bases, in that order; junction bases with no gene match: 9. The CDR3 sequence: CASSTASGSRHNEQFF. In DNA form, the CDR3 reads TGTGCCAGCAGCACCGCTAGCGGGAGTCGACACAATGAGCAGTTCTTC.

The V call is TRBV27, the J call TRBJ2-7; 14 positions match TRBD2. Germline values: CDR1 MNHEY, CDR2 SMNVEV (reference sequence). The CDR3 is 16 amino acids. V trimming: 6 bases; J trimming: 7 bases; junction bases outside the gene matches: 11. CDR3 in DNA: TGTGCCAGCAGCGGGACTAGCGGGGGCCTGGTTTTGGAGCAGTACTTC. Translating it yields CASSGTSGGLVLEQYF.

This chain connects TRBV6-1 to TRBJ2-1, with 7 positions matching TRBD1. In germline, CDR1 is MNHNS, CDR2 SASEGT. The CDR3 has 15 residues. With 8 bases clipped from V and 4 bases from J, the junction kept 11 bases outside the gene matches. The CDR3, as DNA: TGTGCCAGCGAATTGAGGGGGCCAAGTTACAATGAGCAGTTCTTC. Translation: CASELRGPSYNEQFF.

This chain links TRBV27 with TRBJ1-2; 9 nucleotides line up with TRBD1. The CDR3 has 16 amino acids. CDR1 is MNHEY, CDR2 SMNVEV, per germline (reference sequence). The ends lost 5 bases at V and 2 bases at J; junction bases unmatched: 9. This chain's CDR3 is CASSPGQGKRNYGYTF. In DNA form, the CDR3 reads TGTGCCAGCAGTCCGGGACAGGGTAAGAGGAACTATGGCTACACCTTC.

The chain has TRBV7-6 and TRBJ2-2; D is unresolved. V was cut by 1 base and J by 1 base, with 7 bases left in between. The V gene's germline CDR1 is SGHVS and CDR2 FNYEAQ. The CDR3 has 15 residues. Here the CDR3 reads CASSLVGENTGELFF. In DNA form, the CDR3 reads TGTGCCAGCAGCTTAGTTGGCGAGAACACCGGGGAGCTGTTTTTT.

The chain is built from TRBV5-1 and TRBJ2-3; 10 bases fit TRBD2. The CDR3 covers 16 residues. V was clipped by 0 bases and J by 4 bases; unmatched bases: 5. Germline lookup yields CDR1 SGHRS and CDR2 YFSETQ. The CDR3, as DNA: TGCGCCAGCAGCTTGGAGCTAGCGGGAGATCCAGATACGCAGTATTTT. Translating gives CASSLELAGDPDTQYF.